This T cell receptor (beta chain) came from a study of CD8 T cells in ankylosing spondylitis. TCRdb re-called the 5' RACE reads with MiXCR, one entry per CDR3 protein. The table lists roughly 440,000 distinct CDR3 sequences, roughly 18% of them singletons. Notes on the study in general: Blood of patients with ankylosing spondylitis appeared to be characterized by a TCR beta motif of roughly eight highly homologous variants.

To note about this clonotype: Its cognate antigen is unknown.

The V gene's germline CDR1 is SGHVS and CDR2 FNYEAQ. V was clipped by 2 bases and J by 8 bases, with 12 bases between them. CDR3 length equals 14 residues. The sequenced material came from blood, either unsorted or a sorted T cell fraction (not recorded which). V is TRBV7-6 and J is TRBJ1-4; D uncertain. This clonotype originated in a male donor with ankylosing spondylitis. Here the CDR3 DNA reads TGTGCCAGCAGCTTATTCGGCGGGGTCGAAAAACTGTTTTTT. Translating gives CASSLFGGVEKLFF.